This TCR beta chain was identified during a study of siplizumab effects on memory and regulatory T cells. J was trimmed by 7 bases and V by 3 bases; bases with no gene match: 16. Germline V gene sequence: CDR1 SGDLS, CDR2 YYNGEE. The CDR3 consists of 17 residues. Clones were read by immunoSEQ multiplex PCR, and TCRdb kept only the in-frame ones, dropping some. The table includes 100,000 or so clones, 92% detected once. The origin of this receptor is a human donor in good health. The rearrangement joins TRBV9 to TRBJ2-3; 8 bases are shared with TRBD2. Sequencing used Tregs sorted from blood. The CDR3: CASSGSYGTRVLNTQYF. The CDR3 DNA follows: TGTGCCAGCAGCGGCAGCTACGGGACTAGGGTTTTGAATACGCAGTATTTT.